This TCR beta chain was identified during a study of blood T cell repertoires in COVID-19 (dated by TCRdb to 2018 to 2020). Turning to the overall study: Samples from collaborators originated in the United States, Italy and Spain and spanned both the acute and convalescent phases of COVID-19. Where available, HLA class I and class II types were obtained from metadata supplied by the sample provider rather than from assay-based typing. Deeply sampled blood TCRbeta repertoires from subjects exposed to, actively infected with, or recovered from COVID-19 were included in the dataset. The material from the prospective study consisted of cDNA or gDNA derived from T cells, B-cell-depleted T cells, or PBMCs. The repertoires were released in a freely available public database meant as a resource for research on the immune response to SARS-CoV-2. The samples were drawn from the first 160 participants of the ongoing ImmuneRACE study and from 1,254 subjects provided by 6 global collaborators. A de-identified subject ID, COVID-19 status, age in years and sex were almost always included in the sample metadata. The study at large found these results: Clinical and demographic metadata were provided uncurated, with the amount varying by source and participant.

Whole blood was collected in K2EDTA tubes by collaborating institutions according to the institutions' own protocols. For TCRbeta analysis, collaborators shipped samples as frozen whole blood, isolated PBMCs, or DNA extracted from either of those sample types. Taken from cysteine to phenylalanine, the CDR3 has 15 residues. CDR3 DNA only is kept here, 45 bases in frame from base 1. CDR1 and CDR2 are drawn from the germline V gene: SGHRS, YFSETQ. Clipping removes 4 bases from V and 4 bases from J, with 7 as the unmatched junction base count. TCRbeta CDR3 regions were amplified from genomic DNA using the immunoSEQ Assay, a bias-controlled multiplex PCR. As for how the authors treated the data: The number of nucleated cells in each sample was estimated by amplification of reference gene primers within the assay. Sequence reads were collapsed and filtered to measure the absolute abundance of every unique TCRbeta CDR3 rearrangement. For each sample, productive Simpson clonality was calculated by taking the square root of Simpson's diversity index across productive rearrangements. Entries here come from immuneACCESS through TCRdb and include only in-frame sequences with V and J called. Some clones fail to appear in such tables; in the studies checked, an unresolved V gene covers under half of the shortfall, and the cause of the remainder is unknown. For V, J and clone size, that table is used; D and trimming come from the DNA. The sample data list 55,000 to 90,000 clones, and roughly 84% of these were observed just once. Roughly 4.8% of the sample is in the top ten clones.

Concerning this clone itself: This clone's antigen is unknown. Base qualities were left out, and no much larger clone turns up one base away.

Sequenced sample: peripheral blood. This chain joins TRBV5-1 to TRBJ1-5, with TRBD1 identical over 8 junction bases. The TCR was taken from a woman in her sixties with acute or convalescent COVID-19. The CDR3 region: CASSRGQGGNQPQHF. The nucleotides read TGCGCCAGCAGCCGCGGACAGGGCGGAAATCAGCCCCAGCATTTT.